The clone carrying this T cell receptor beta chain has a handful of counts. What it binds is not known. This sample was taken from a study of beta chain features in type 1 diabetes. Purities over 95% were achieved in all sorted populations. The entirety of the isolated RNA underwent reverse transcription, so expressed TCRB transcripts were sequenced. Assay used: immunoSEQ multiplex PCR; TCRdb lists only in-frame clones, some missing. The sample comprises roughly 160,000 clones, approximately 8% of which are singletons, and roughly 0.46% rests with the top ten. The CDR3 has 15 residues. Germline lookup yields CDR1 SGHDT and CDR2 YYEEEE. V was pared by 3 bases and J by 4 bases, with 16 bases between. Study-wide points: Significant though moderate, a shortening of TCRB CDR3s appeared in all four CD4+ subsets of Type 1 diabetes patients. In these data, an HLA type influence on TCRB rearrangement remained unresolved. Across patients, naive, central memory and Treg TCRB repertoires exhibited apparently greater similarity than was observed across healthy donors. More deletions and fewer insertions at VDJ junctions were found in patients with type 1 diabetes.

The sequencing sample was made of central memory CD4+ T cells from blood. This TCR was recovered from a young man with type 1 diabetes. This chain links TRBV5-6 with TRBJ2-5; D unclear. CDR3 amino acids: CASSSLYKAPETQYF. In nucleotides, the CDR3 is TGTGCCAGCAGCTCCCTGTATAAAGCTCCAGAGACCCAGTACTTC.